The rows below give T cell receptor beta chains drawn from one sample of a study of cytomegalovirus exposure and HLA in healthy donors. The assay was immunoSEQ multiplex PCR, and TCRdb's table has in-frame clones only and misses some. This table holds roughly 120,000 clones, approximately 70% found once. The sequencing input was PBMCs. These receptors all stem from a man younger than 40 in good health and CMV-seropositive. Both conserved end residues are part of each CDR3. D genes are given only for firm matches. Some rows have no size entry. The others give once, few or many, or a class for an expanded clone.

d_call: -
v_call: TRBV4-1
j_call: TRBJ1-3
clone_size: -
cdr3_aa: CASSLEGDLSGNTIYF
cdr3_nt: TGCGCCAGCAGCCTAGAAGGGGACTTGTCTGGAAACACCATATATTTT

d_call: TRBD1
v_call: TRBV5-6
j_call: TRBJ1-2
clone_size: -
cdr3_aa: CASSFGTGTGNYGYTF
cdr3_nt: TGTGCCAGCAGCTTTGGAACCGGGACAGGGAACTATGGCTACACCTTC

d_call: TRBD2
v_call: TRBV9
j_call: TRBJ2-3
clone_size: few
cdr3_aa: CASSPRGTSGTDTQYF
cdr3_nt: TGTGCCAGCAGCCCCCGAGGGACTAGCGGCACAGATACGCAGTATTTT

d_call: TRBD1
v_call: TRBV7-2
j_call: TRBJ2-6
clone_size: -
cdr3_aa: CASSPWTGGYPSGANVLTF
cdr3_nt: TGTGCCAGCAGCCCCTGGACAGGGGGTTATCCCTCTGGGGCCAACGTCCTGACTTTC

d_call: TRBD1
v_call: TRBV18
j_call: TRBJ1-2
clone_size: few
cdr3_aa: CASSPELTGGVDGYTF
cdr3_nt: TGTGCCAGCTCACCGGAACTAACAGGGGGCGTGGATGGCTACACCTTC

d_call: TRBD2
v_call: TRBV6-4
j_call: TRBJ2-3
clone_size: -
cdr3_aa: CASSPSGTSGGTDTQYF
cdr3_nt: TGTGCCAGCAGTCCCTCGGGGACTAGCGGCGGCACAGATACGCAGTATTTT

d_call: TRBD2
v_call: TRBV7-9
j_call: TRBJ2-5
clone_size: few
cdr3_aa: CASRQGTTSGYQETQYF
cdr3_nt: TGTGCCAGCAGACAAGGCACAACTAGCGGTTACCAAGAGACCCAGTACTTC

d_call: TRBD2
v_call: TRBV29-1
j_call: TRBJ2-5
clone_size: -
cdr3_aa: CSVETAGGGETQYF
cdr3_nt: TGCAGCGTTGAAACAGCGGGGGGAGGAGAGACCCAGTACTTC

d_call: -
v_call: TRBV29-1
j_call: TRBJ1-6
clone_size: once
cdr3_aa: CSAQEGNSPLHF
cdr3_nt: TGCAGCGCTCAGGAGGGGAATTCACCCCTCCACTTT

d_call: -
v_call: TRBV7-2
j_call: TRBJ1-5
clone_size: -
cdr3_aa: CASSRTVSNQPQHF
cdr3_nt: TGTGCCAGCAGCAGGACAGTGAGCAATCAGCCCCAGCATTTT

d_call: -
v_call: TRBV21-1
j_call: TRBJ2-2
clone_size: -
cdr3_aa: CASSKAFSIGTSGPPNTGELFF
cdr3_nt: TGTGCCAGCAGCAAAGCCTTTTCCATTGGGACTAGCGGGCCCCCGAACACCGGGGAGCTGTTTTTT

d_call: TRBD2
v_call: TRBV7-3
j_call: TRBJ2-2
clone_size: -
cdr3_aa: CASSRGGRDTGELFF
cdr3_nt: TGTGCCAGCAGCCGCGGAGGGAGGGACACCGGGGAGCTGTTTTTT

d_call: TRBD1
v_call: TRBV6-1
j_call: TRBJ1-1
clone_size: -
cdr3_aa: CASTPGQGATEAFF
cdr3_nt: TGTGCCAGCACCCCAGGGCAGGGGGCCACTGAAGCTTTCTTT

d_call: -
v_call: TRBV2
j_call: TRBJ1-1
clone_size: once
cdr3_aa: CASSEQGSTEAFF
cdr3_nt: TGTGCCAGCAGTGAGCAGGGGAGCACTGAAGCTTTCTTT

d_call: -
v_call: TRBV5-6
j_call: TRBJ1-1
clone_size: once
cdr3_aa: CASSLIDSGGTEAFF
cdr3_nt: TGTGCCAGCAGCTTGATCGACTCGGGTGGCACTGAAGCTTTCTTT

d_call: TRBD2
v_call: TRBV5-4
j_call: TRBJ2-3
clone_size: -
cdr3_aa: CASSLVGSGGAADTQYF
cdr3_nt: TGTGCCAGCAGCTTGGTGGGTAGCGGGGGGGCCGCAGATACGCAGTATTTT

d_call: TRBD1
v_call: TRBV27
j_call: TRBJ1-6
clone_size: -
cdr3_aa: CASSSGQGNSPLHF
cdr3_nt: TGTGCCAGCAGTTCGGGACAGGGTAATTCACCCCTCCACTTT

d_call: TRBD2
v_call: TRBV7-2
j_call: TRBJ2-1
clone_size: once
cdr3_aa: CASSQGLVDEQFF
cdr3_nt: TGTGCCAGCAGCCAGGGACTAGTCGATGAGCAGTTCTTC

d_call: TRBD2
v_call: TRBV5-4
j_call: TRBJ2-7
clone_size: once
cdr3_aa: CASSLRRGGLQSSYEQYF
cdr3_nt: TGTGCCAGCAGCTTGCGGCGCGGGGGGCTCCAAAGCTCCTACGAGCAGTACTTC

d_call: TRBD1
v_call: TRBV25-1
j_call: TRBJ1-5
clone_size: -
cdr3_aa: CASKGQGNQPQHF
cdr3_nt: TGTGCCAGCAAGGGACAGGGGAATCAGCCCCAGCATTTT

d_call: -
v_call: TRBV29-1
j_call: TRBJ2-3
clone_size: few
cdr3_aa: CSVEGLALEDTQYF
cdr3_nt: TGCAGCGTTGAAGGGTTGGCTCTGGAGGATACGCAGTATTTT

d_call: TRBD1
v_call: TRBV19
j_call: TRBJ1-2
clone_size: -
cdr3_aa: CASSIGTGTTVSYTF
cdr3_nt: TGTGCCAGTAGTATAGGGACAGGCACAACGGTTAGCTACACCTTC

d_call: TRBD1
v_call: TRBV9
j_call: TRBJ2-2
clone_size: -
cdr3_aa: CASSVSRDRGNTGELFF
cdr3_nt: TGTGCCAGCAGCGTAAGCCGGGACAGGGGGAACACCGGGGAGCTGTTTTTT

d_call: TRBD1
v_call: TRBV28
j_call: TRBJ2-7
clone_size: -
cdr3_aa: CASSWDRASYEQYF
cdr3_nt: TGTGCAAGCAGTTGGGACAGGGCCTCCTACGAGCAGTACTTC

d_call: -
v_call: TRBV27
j_call: TRBJ1-5
clone_size: -
cdr3_aa: CASRPRRANQPQHF
cdr3_nt: TGTGCCAGCAGGCCACGGAGAGCTAATCAGCCCCAGCATTTT

d_call: TRBD1
v_call: TRBV7-3
j_call: TRBJ1-3
clone_size: -
cdr3_aa: CASSRTGTTGNTIYF
cdr3_nt: TGTGCCAGCAGCCGGACAGGGACTACAGGAAACACCATATATTTT

d_call: TRBD1
v_call: TRBV7-2
j_call: TRBJ1-2
clone_size: -
cdr3_aa: CASSPYSLTGGGYGYTF
cdr3_nt: TGTGCCAGCAGCCCCTACAGCTTGACAGGGGGGGGCTATGGCTACACCTTC

d_call: -
v_call: TRBV11-3
j_call: TRBJ2-2
clone_size: few
cdr3_aa: CASSSRGTSSTGELFF
cdr3_nt: TGTGCCAGCAGCTCCCGGGGGACCTCGAGCACCGGGGAGCTGTTTTTT

d_call: -
v_call: TRBV7-8
j_call: TRBJ1-4
clone_size: -
cdr3_aa: CASSPNRQAGGEKLFF
cdr3_nt: TGTGCCAGCAGCCCCAACCGACAGGCGGGGGGAGAAAAACTGTTTTTT

d_call: TRBD1
v_call: TRBV5-1
j_call: TRBJ1-2
clone_size: -
cdr3_aa: CASSLSGTGRHYGYTF
cdr3_nt: TGCGCCAGCAGCTTGAGTGGGACAGGTCGTCACTATGGCTACACCTTC

d_call: -
v_call: TRBV29-1
j_call: TRBJ2-3
clone_size: -
cdr3_aa: CSVEGQFTDTQYF
cdr3_nt: TGCAGCGTTGAGGGGCAGTTCACAGATACGCAGTATTTT

d_call: -
v_call: TRBV5-4
j_call: TRBJ2-7
clone_size: few
cdr3_aa: CASSLIGNEQYF
cdr3_nt: TGTGCCAGCAGCTTGATCGGGAACGAGCAGTACTTC

d_call: TRBD1
v_call: TRBV7-3
j_call: TRBJ2-7
clone_size: -
cdr3_aa: CASSLRQGRGYEQYF
cdr3_nt: TGTGCCAGCAGCTTACGACAGGGAAGAGGGTACGAGCAGTACTTC

d_call: -
v_call: TRBV4-1
j_call: TRBJ2-4
clone_size: once
cdr3_aa: CASSQDNKGVAKNIQYF
cdr3_nt: TGCGCCAGCAGCCAAGATAATAAAGGGGTAGCCAAAAACATTCAGTACTTC

d_call: -
v_call: TRBV10-3
j_call: TRBJ1-5
clone_size: -
cdr3_aa: CAISDGGRGYQPQHF
cdr3_nt: TGTGCCATCAGTGACGGGGGGCGCGGATATCAGCCCCAGCATTTT

d_call: TRBD1
v_call: TRBV2
j_call: TRBJ2-7
clone_size: -
cdr3_aa: CASSDVRTGVGEQYF
cdr3_nt: TGTGCCAGCAGTGACGTTAGGACAGGGGTTGGCGAGCAGTACTTC

d_call: TRBD2
v_call: TRBV5-1
j_call: TRBJ2-3
clone_size: -
cdr3_aa: CASSLRLAGGPNTDTQYF
cdr3_nt: TGCGCCAGCAGCTTACGACTAGCGGGAGGGCCAAACACAGATACGCAGTATTTT

d_call: TRBD1
v_call: TRBV6-6
j_call: TRBJ2-5
clone_size: few
cdr3_aa: CASSYLGQPQETQYF
cdr3_nt: TGTGCCAGCAGTTATTTGGGACAGCCACAAGAGACCCAGTACTTC

d_call: -
v_call: TRBV5-1
j_call: TRBJ2-3
clone_size: -
cdr3_aa: CASSAQAWASADTQYF
cdr3_nt: TGCGCCAGCAGCGCGCAGGCTTGGGCTAGCGCGGATACGCAGTATTTT